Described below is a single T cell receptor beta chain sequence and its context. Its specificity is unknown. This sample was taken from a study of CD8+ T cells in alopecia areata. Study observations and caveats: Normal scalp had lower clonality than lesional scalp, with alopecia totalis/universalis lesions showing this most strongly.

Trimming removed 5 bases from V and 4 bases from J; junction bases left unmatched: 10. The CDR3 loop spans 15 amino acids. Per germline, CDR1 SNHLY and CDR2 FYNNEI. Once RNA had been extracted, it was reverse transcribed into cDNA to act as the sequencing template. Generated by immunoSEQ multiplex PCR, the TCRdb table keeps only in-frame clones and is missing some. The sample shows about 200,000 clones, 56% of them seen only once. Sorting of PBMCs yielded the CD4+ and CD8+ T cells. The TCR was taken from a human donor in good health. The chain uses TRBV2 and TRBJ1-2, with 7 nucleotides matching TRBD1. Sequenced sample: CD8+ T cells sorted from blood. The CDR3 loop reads CASSIDKQGPYGYTF. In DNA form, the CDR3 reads TGTGCCAGCAGTATAGACAAACAGGGGCCCTATGGCTACACCTTC.